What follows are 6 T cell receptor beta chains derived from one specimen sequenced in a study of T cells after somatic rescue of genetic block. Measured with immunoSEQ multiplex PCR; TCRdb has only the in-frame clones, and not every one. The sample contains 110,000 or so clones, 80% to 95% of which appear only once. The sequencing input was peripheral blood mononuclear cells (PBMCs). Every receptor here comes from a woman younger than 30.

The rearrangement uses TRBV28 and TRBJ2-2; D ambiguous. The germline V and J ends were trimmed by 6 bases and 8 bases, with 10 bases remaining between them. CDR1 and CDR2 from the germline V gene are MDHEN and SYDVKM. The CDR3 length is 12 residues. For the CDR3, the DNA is TGTGCCAGCAGGCGCCTGGGGGGGGAGCTGTTTTTT. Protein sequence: CASRRLGGELFF.

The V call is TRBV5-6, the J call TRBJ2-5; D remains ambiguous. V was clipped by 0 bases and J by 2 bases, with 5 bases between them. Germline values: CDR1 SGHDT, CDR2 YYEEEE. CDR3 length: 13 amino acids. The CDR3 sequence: CASSLGAQETQYF. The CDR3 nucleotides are TGTGCCAGCAGCTTGGGAGCTCAAGAGACCCAGTACTTC.

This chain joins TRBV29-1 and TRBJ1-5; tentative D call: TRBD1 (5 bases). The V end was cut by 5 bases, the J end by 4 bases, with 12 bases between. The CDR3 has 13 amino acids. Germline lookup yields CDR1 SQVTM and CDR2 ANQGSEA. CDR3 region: CSVSRDLNQPQHF. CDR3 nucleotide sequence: TGCAGCGTTTCCAGGGACTTGAATCAGCCCCAGCATTTT.

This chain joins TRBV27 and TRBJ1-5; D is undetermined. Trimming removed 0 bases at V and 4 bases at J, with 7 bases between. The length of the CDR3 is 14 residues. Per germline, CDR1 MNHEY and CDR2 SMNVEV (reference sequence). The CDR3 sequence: CASSLSGFNQPQHF. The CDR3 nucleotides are TGTGCCAGCAGTTTATCGGGTTTTAATCAGCCCCAGCATTTT.

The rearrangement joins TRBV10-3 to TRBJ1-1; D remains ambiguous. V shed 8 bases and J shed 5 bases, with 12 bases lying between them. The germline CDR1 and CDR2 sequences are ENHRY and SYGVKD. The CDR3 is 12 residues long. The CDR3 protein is CAIGDWRTEAFF. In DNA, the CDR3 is TGTGCCATCGGAGATTGGAGGACTGAAGCTTTCTTT.

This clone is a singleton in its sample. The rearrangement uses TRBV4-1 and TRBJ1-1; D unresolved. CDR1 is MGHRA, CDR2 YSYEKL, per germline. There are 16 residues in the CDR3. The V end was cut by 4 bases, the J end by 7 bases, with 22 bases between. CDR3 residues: CASSPLVAPTLSEAFF. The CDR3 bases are TGCGCCAGCAGCCCCCTTGTCGCCCCCACGCTGAGTGAAGCTTTCTTT.